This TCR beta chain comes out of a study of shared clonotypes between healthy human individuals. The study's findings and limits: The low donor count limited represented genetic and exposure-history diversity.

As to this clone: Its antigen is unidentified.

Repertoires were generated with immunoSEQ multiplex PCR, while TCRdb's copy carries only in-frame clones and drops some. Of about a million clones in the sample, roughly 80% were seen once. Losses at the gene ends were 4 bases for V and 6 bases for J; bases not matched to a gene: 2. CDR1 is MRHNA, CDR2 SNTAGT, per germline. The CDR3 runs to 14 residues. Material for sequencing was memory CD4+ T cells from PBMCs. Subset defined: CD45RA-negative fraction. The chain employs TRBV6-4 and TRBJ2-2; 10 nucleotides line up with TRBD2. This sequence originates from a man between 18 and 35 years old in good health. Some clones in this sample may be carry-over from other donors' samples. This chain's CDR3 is CASSASGRAGELFF. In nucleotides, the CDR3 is TGTGCCAGCAGTGCCAGCGGGAGGGCCGGGGAGCTGTTTTTT.